This TCR beta chain was sequenced for a study of beta chain features in type 1 diabetes. Expressed TCRB transcripts were sequenced because the entire RNA isolate underwent reverse transcription. Produced via immunoSEQ multiplex PCR; TCRdb's table is partial and in-frame only. The sample lists 150,000 to 200,000 clones, 7.5% to 9.5% seen once, with 2% to 3% in the top ten. Note on this clone: The target antigen is unknown.

Overall study results and limits: Resolution of whether HLA type affects TCRB rearrangement was not achieved here. Shorter templates may be favored by PCR, equally so in patients and controls. Type 1 diabetes patients had moderately but significantly shorter TCRB CDR3s in all four CD4+ subsets.

Sampling consisted of one heparinised blood draw per donor, averaging approximately 120 mL. This receptor was taken from a woman aged 18-30 years in good health. The sequenced material came from central memory CD4+ T cells from blood.

The CDR3 DNA is TGTGCCAGCAGCGTAGAATCAGGGAATGGCTACACCTTC. Translated: CASSVESGNGYTF. The rearrangement links TRBV9 to TRBJ1-2; D is perhaps TRBD1 (5 bases). CDR3 size: 13 residues. V lost 0 bases and J lost 6, with 9 bases in between. The germline CDR1 and CDR2 sequences are SGDLS and YYNGEE.